The clone carrying this T cell receptor beta chain was seen a handful of times. This record belongs to a study of CD8+ T cells in alopecia areata. Reverse transcribed after extraction, RNA yielded cDNA as the sequencing template. The table came from immunoSEQ multiplex PCR; TCRdb's copy has only in-frame clones and leaves some out. Seen here are approximately 150,000 clones, more than 45% observed once, and the top ten hold 6.5% to 7.5%. The origin of this receptor is a human donor with alopecia areata. The source material was CD4+ T cells sorted from blood.

The CDR3 protein is CASSEVPEPYEQYF. The CDR3 DNA sequence: TGTGCCAGCAGTGAAGTCCCGGAACCCTACGAGCAGTACTTC. The genes are TRBV2 and TRBJ2-7; D is unresolved. Germline V gene lookup returns CDR1 SNHLY and CDR2 FYNNEI. V was shortened by 1 base and J by 2 bases, with 9 bases between the two germline ends. The CDR3 extends over 14 amino acids.